The sequence of this TCR beta chain was determined in a study of control samples from healthy donors and cancer patients. Method: immunoSEQ multiplex PCR; TCRdb's copy keeps in-frame clones and lacks some. The sample includes 150,000 to 200,000 clones, 85% to 90% seen only once; the top ten take about 1.8%. Per the germline V gene, CDR1 is MDHEN and CDR2 is SYDVKM. The CDR3 spans 14 residues. V lost 4 bases, J lost 2 bases, and 12 bases lay in between. The material sequenced was blood. This rearrangement joins TRBV28 to TRBJ2-7, with a weak D call TRBD1 (6 bases). The clonotype originates from a man younger than 35 in good health. CDR3 protein: CASSYNRVAYEQYF. In DNA form, the CDR3 reads TGTGCCAGCAGTTATAACAGGGTCGCCTACGAGCAGTACTTC.